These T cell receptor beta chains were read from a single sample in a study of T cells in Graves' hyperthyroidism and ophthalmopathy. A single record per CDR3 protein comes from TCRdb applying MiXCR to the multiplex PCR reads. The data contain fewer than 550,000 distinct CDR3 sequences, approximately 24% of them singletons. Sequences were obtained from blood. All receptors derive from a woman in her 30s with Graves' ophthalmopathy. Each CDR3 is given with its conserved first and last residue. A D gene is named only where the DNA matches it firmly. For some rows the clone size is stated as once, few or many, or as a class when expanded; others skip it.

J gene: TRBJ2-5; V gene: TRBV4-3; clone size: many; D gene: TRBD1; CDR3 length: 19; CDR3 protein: CASSQFSDRVPPWQETQYF; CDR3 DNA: TGCGCCAGCAGCCAATTCTCCGACAGGGTCCCCCCGTGGCAAGAGACCCAGTACTTC
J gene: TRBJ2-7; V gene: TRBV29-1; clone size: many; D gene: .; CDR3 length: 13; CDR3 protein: CSVEGIGAGEQYF; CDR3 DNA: TGCAGCGTTGAAGGGATCGGAGCTGGCGAGCAGTACTTC
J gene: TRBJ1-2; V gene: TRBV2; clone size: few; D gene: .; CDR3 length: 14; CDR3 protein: CASRMRSRNYGYTF; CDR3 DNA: TGTGCCAGCAGGATGCGTAGTCGTAACTATGGCTACACCTTC
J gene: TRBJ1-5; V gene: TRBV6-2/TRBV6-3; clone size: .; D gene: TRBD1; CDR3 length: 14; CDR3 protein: CASSYGQENQPQHF; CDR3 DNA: TGTGCCAGCAGTTACGGACAGGAGAATCAGCCCCAGCATTTT
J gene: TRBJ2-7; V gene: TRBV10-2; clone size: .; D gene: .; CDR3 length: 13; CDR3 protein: CASSTGAVYEQYF; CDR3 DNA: TGCGCCAGCAGTACCGGGGCCGTGTACGAGCAGTACTTC
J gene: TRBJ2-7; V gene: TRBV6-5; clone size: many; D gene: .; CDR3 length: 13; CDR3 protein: CATRLWDSDEQYF; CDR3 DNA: TGTGCCACCCGACTATGGGATTCGGACGAGCAGTACTTC
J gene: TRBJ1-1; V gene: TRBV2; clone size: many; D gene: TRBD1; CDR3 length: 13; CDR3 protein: CASRLNRGRAVRF; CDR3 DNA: TGTGCCAGCAGATTAAACAGGGGGCGGGCTGTTCGCTTT
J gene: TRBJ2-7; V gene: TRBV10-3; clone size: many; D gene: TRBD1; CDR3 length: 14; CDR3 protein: CAISETTGTYEQYF; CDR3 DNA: TGTGCCATCAGTGAAACGACAGGGACCTACGAGCAGTACTTC
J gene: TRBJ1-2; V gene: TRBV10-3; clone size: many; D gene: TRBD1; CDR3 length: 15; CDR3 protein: CAIQFRDREGYGYTF; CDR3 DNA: TGTGCCATTCAATTCCGAGACAGGGAGGGATATGGCTACACCTTC
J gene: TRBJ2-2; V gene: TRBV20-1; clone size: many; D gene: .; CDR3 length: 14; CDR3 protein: CSATPGVGTGELFF; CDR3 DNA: TGCAGTGCTACACCGGGGGTGGGCACCGGGGAGCTGTTTTTT
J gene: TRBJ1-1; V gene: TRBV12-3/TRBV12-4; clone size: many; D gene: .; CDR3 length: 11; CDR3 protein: CASRPGPEAFF; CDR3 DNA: TGTGCCAGCAGACCTGGGCCTGAAGCTTTCTTT
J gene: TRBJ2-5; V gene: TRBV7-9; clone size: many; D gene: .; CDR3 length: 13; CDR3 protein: CASSSEFEETQYF; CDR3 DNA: TGTGCCAGCAGCTCGGAGTTTGAAGAGACCCAGTACTTC
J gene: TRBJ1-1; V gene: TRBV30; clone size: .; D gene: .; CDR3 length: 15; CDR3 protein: CAWSTRLVMNTEAFF; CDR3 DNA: TGTGCCTGGAGTACACGACTCGTCATGAACACTGAAGCTTTCTTT
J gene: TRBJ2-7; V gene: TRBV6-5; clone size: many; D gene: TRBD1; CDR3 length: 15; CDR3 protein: CASSIAGTGIHEQYF; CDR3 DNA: TGTGCCAGCAGCATTGCCGGGACAGGGATCCACGAGCAGTACTTC
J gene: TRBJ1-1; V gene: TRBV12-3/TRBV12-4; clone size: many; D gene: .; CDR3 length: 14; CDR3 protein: CASSFDGPNTEAFF; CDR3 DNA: TGTGCCAGCAGCTTTGACGGACCGAACACTGAAGCTTTCTTT
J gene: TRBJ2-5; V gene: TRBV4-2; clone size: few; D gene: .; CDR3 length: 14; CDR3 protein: CASSQGTIQETQYF; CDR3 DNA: TGTGCCAGCAGCCAAGGGACAATCCAAGAGACCCAGTACTTC
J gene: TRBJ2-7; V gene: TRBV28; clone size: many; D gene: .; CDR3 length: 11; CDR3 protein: CASRTDSHQYF; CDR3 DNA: TGTGCCAGCAGGACAGACAGCCACCAGTACTTC
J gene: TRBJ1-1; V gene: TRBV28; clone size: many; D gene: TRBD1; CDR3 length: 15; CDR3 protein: CASSSGGNGNTEAFF; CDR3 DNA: TGTGCCAGCAGTTCAGGGGGCAATGGGAACACTGAAGCTTTCTTT
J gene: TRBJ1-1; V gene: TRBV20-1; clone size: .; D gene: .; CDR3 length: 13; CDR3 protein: CSAREGRGSEAFF; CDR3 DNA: TGCAGTGCTAGAGAGGGGCGGGGGTCTGAAGCTTTCTTT
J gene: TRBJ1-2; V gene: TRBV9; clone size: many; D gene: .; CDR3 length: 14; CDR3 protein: CASSVEAGDYGYTF; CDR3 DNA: TGTGCCAGCAGCGTAGAGGCAGGGGACTATGGCTACACCTTC
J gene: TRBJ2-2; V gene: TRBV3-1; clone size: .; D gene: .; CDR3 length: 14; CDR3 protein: CASSQDGSTGELFF; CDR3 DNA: TGTGCCAGCAGCCAAGACGGGTCCACCGGGGAGCTGTTTTTT
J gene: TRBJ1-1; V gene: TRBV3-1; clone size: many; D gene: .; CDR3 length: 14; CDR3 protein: CASSQAIMGTEAFF; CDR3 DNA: TGTGCCAGCAGCCAAGCTATCATGGGCACTGAAGCTTTCTTT
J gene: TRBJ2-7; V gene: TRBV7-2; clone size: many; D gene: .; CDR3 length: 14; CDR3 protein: CASSLDRAGYEQYF; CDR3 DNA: TGTGCCAGCAGCTTAGACAGGGCGGGCTACGAGCAGTACTTC
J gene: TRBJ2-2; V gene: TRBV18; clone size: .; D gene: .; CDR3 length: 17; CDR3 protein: CASSPQTVGEHTGELFF; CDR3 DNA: TGTGCCAGCTCACCACAGACGGTCGGCGAACACACCGGGGAGCTGTTTTTT
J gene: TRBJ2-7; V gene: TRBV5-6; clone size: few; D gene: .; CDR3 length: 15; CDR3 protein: CASSVPGTQTSEQYF; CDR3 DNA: TGTGCCAGCAGCGTCCCCGGGACACAGACGAGCGAGCAGTACTTC
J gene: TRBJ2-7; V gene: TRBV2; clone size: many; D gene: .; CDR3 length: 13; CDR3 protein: CASSEASRGEQYF; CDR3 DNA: TGTGCCAGCAGTGAAGCCTCTCGGGGAGAGCAGTACTTC
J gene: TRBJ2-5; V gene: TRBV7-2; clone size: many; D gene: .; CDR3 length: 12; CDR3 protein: CASSRNRETQYF; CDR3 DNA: TGTGCCAGCAGCCGCAATCGGGAGACCCAGTACTTC
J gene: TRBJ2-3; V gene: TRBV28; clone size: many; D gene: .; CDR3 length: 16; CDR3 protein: CATLRQVQSPTDTQYF; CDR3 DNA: TGTGCAACCCTAAGACAGGTCCAGTCCCCCACAGATACGCAGTATTTT
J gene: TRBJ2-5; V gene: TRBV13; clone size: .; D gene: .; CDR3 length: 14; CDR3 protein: CASSYKGRGETQYF; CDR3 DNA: TGTGCCAGCAGCTACAAAGGACGGGGAGAGACCCAGTACTTC
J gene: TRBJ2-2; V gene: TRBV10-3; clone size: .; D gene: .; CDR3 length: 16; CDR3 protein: CAISESGSANTGELFF; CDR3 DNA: TGTGCCATCAGTGAGTCCGGGAGTGCGAACACCGGGGAGCTGTTTTTT
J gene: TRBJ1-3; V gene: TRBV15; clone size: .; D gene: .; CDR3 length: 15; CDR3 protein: CATSTGGPSGNTIYF; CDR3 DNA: TGTGCCACCAGCACCGGGGGACCCTCTGGAAACACCATATATTTT
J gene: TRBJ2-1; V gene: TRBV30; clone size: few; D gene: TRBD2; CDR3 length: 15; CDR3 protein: CAWSQPRGRDNEQFF; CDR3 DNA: TGTGCCTGGAGTCAGCCCCGGGGGAGGGACAATGAGCAGTTCTTC
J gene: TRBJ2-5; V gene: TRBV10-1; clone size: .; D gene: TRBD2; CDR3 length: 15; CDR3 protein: CASSESGAGGETQYF; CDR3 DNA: TGCGCCAGCAGTGAGTCCGGAGCGGGAGGCGAGACCCAGTACTTC
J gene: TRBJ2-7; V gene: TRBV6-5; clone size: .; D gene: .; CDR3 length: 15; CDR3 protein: CASRYETGQSYEQYF; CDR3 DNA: TGTGCCAGCAGGTACGAGACGGGACAAAGCTACGAGCAGTACTTC
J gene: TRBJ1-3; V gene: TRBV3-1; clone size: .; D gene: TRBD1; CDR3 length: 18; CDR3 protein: CASSQGRDRVSSGNTIYF; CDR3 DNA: TGTGCCAGCAGCCAAGGGCGGGACAGGGTGTCATCTGGAAACACCATATATTTT
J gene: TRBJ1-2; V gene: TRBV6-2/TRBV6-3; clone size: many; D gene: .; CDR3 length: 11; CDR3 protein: CASSYMAGYTF; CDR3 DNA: TGTGCCAGCAGTTACATGGCCGGCTACACCTTC
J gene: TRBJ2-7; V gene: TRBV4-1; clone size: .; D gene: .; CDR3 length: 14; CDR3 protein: CASSQPGDSYEQYF; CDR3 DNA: TGCGCCAGCAGCCAACCAGGGGACTCCTACGAGCAGTACTTC
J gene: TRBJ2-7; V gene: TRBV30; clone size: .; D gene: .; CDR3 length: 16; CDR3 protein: CAWSVKGIGRADEQYF; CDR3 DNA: TGTGCCTGGAGTGTAAAAGGAATAGGCAGGGCAGACGAGCAGTACTTC
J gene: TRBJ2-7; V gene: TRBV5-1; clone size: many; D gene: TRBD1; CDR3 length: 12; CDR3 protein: CASRMTGFEQYF; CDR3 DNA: TGCGCCAGCCGTATGACAGGGTTCGAGCAGTACTTC